Given below is one TCR beta chain in context. Its antigen is currently unknown. These data originate in a study of T cell repertoires in cytomegalovirus infection. Overall study: Recently identified HLA-C-restricted CMV epitopes were among the peptides used. Public TCR beta signature analysis indicated the presence of both CMV infection and matching HLA type. General study points: Cumulative public TCR beta family frequency identified carriers of CMV plus the relevant HLA. The response measured ex vivo was dominated by TCR beta clonotypes (HLA-C-restricted and CMV-specific).

In germline, CDR1 is MNHEY, CDR2 SVGEGT. CDR3 size: 13 residues. V was clipped by 3 bases and J by 8 bases, with 10 bases between them. TCRdb re-analysed the reads in MiXCR, keeping a single row per CDR3 protein. The repertoire includes under 850,000 distinct CDR3 sequences, approximately 33% of them detected once, and roughly 18% sits in the top ten. The clonotype comes from a human donor in good health (CMV status not recorded). Some clones in this sample may be carry-over from other donors' samples. The material was cultured PBMCs, obtained from culture after CMV antigen stimulation. The gene calls are TRBV6-2 or TRBV6-3 and TRBJ2-2; no clear D gene. The CDR3 is CASSYWVSGELFF. Here the CDR3 DNA reads TGTGCCAGCAGTTATTGGGTCTCAGGGGAGCTGTTTTTT.